This T cell receptor beta chain appears in the sequencing data of a study of blood T cell repertoires in COVID-19. Note on this clone: The junction shows a germline mismatch at one end, possibly a read error.

The CDR3 consists of 12 residues. TCRdb's table, derived via immunoSEQ multiplex PCR, lists solely in-frame clones and lacks some. The sample consists of 200,000 to 250,000 clones, roughly four fifths of them appearing once. The TCR sequence derives from a woman aged 50 to 60 with active or convalescent COVID-19. Sequenced sample: peripheral blood. The chain is built from TRBV12-3 or TRBV12-4 and TRBJ2-1, with a weak D call TRBD2 (5 bases). Written as DNA, the CDR3 is TGTGCCAGCAGTTTCCCGGGGTCTCGACCCATCTTC. Translated, it gives CASSFPGSRPIF.